These T cell receptor beta chains were read from a single sample in a study of blood T cells in healthy people across ages. TCRdb fed the 5' RACE reads into MiXCR, producing one record per CDR3 protein. The sample includes about 640,000 distinct CDR3 sequences, 58% of them seen just once. The sequencing input was blood. The receptors derive from a man aged 55 to 69 in good health. Both conserved end residues are part of each CDR3.

>TRBV6-1|TRBJ2-1
CASSEAGGIILNEQFF
>TRBV7-9|TRBJ2-5
CASSLGAPQGTQETQYF
>TRBV10-1|TRBJ2-5
CASSPGWGPQETQYF
>TRBV12-3/TRBV12-4|TRBJ2-3
CASSSLGGLAGTDTQYF
>TRBV5-5|TRBJ1-2
CASSFRANYGYTF
>TRBV6-6|TRBJ2-5
CASSSTSGGRRGKTQYF
>TRBV5-1|TRBJ2-7
CASSLDLLYEQYF
>TRBV29-1|TRBJ1-1
CSVERQGYTEAFF
>TRBV20-1|TRBJ1-5
CSAVEYSNQPQHF
>TRBV3-1|TRBJ2-7
CASSLRAAGASAYEQYF
>TRBV7-9|TRBJ1-6
CASNGLNSPLHF
>TRBV7-9|TRBJ2-4
CASSVGAAVGNIQYF
>TRBV18|TRBJ1-1
CASSPTGPSMNTEAFF
>TRBV6-2/TRBV6-3|NA
CASRDPGLAGGKTYNEQYF
>TRBV20-1|TRBJ2-5
CSASERGRPVTQYF
>TRBV12-3/TRBV12-4|TRBJ2-3
CASSLLSGGTLVGTQYF
>TRBV28|TRBJ2-7
CASSSPLANEQYF
>TRBV20-1|TRBJ1-6
CSAGPGTGGNSPLHF
>TRBV2|TRBJ2-1
CASSRRVGQSEQFF
>TRBV10-3|TRBJ1-1
CAIRRQGNTEAFF